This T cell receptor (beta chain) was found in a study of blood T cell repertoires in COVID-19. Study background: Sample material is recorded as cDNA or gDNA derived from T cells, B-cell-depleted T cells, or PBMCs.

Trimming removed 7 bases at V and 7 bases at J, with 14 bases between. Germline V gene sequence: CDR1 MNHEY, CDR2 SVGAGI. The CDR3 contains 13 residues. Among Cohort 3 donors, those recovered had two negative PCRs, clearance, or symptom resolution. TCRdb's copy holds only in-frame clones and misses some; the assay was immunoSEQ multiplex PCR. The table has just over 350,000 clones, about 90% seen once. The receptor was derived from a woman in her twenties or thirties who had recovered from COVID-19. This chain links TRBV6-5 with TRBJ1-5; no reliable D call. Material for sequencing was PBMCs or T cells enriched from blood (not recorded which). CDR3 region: CASNTDFGQPQHF. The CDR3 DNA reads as TGTGCCAGCAATACAGATTTTGGCCAGCCCCAGCATTTT.